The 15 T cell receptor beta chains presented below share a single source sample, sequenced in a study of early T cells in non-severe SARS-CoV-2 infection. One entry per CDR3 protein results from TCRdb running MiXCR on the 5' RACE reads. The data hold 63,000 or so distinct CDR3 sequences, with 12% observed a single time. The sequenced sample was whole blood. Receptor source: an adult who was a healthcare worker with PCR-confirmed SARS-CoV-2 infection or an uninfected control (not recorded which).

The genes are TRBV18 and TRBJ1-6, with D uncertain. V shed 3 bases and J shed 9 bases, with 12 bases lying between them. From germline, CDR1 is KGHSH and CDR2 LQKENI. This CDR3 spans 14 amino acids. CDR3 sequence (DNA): TGTGCCAGCTCACCGACCGCTTTCGCTTCACCCCTCCACTTT. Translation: CASSPTAFASPLHF.

The CDR3 here is CASSFRFDQGMHEQFF. CDR3 coding DNA: TGCGCCAGCAGCTTTCGTTTTGATCAGGGGATGCATGAGCAGTTCTTC. The V and J genes are TRBV5-1 and TRBJ2-1, with D maybe TRBD1 (6 bases). Germline assignment: CDR1 SGHRS and CDR2 YFSETQ. V shed 2 bases and J shed 8 bases, with 20 bases lying between them. The CDR3 contains 16 residues.

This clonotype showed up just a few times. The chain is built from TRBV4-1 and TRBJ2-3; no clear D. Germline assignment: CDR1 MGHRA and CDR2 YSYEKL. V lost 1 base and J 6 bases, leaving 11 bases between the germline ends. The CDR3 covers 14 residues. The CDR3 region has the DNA TGCGCCAGCAGCCAAGGTACTCCCTGGGATACGCAGTATTTT. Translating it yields CASSQGTPWDTQYF.

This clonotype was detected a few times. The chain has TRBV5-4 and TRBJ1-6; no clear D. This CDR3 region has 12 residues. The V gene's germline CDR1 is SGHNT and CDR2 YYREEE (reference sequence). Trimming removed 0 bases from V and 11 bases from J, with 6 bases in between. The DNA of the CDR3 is TGTGCCAGCAGCTTGGACGGGACACCCCTCCACTTT. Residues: CASSLDGTPLHF.

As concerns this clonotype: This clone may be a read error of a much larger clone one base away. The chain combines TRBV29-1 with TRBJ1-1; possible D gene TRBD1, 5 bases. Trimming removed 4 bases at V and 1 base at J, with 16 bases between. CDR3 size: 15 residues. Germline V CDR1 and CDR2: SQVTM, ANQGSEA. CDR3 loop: CSVGAGWATNTEAFF. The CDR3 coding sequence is TGCAGCGTTGGGGCAGGGTGGGCAACGAACACTGAAGCTTTCTTT.

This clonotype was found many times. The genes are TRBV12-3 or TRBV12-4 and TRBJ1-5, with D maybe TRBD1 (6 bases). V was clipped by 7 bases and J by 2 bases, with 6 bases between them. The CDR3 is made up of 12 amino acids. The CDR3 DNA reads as TGTGCCAGCAACAGGGGCAATCAGCCCCAGCATTTT. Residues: CASNRGNQPQHF.

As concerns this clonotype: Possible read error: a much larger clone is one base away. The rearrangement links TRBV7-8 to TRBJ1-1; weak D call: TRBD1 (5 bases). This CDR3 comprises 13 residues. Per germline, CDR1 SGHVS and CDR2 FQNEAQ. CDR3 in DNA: TGTACCAGCAGCTTAAGCAGGGACACTGAAGCTTTCTTT. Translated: CTSSLSRDTEAFF.

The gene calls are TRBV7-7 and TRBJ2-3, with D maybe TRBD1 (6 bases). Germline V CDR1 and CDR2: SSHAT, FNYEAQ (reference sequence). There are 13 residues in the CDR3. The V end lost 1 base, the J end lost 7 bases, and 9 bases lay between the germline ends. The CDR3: CASSLDREYTQYF. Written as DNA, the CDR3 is TGTGCCAGCAGCTTAGACAGGGAATATACGCAGTATTTT.

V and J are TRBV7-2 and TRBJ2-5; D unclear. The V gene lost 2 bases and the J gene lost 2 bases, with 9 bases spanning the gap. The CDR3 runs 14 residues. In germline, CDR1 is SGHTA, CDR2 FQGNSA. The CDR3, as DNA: TGTGCCAGCAGCTTACTCAGCGCTCAAGAGACCCAGTACTTC. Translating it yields CASSLLSAQETQYF.

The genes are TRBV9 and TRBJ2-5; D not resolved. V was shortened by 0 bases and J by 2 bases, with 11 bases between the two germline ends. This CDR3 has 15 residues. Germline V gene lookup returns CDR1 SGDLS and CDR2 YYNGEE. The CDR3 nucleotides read TGTGCCAGCAGCGTAGCTCGCGGCAGGCAAGAGACCCAGTACTTC. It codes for CASSVARGRQETQYF.

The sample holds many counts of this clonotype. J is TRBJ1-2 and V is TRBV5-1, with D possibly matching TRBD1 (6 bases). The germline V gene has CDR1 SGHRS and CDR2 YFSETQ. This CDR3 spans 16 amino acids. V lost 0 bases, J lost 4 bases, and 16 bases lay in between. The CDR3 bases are TGCGCCAGCAGCTTGGACCCGGGACAATCAGGCTATGGCTACACCTTC. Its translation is CASSLDPGQSGYGYTF.

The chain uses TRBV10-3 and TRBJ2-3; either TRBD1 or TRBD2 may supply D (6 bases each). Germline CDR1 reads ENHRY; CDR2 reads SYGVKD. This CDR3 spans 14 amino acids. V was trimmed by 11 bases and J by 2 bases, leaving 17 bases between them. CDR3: CASGGRVDTDTQYF. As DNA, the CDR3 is TGTGCCTCCGGGGGCCGCGTCGACACAGATACGCAGTATTTT.

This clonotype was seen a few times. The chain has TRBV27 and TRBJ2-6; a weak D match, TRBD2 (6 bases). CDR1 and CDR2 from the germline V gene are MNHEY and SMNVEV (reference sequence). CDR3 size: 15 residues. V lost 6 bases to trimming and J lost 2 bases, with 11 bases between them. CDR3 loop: CASRSSGAGANVLTF. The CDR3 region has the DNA TGTGCCAGCAGAAGTAGCGGTGCTGGGGCCAACGTCCTGACTTTC.

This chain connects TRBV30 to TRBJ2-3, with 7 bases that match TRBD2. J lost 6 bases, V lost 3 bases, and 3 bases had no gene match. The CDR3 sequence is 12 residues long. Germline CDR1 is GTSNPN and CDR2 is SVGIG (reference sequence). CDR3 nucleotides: TGTGCCTGGAGGCGGGGGACGGATACGCAGTATTTT. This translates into CAWRRGTDTQYF.

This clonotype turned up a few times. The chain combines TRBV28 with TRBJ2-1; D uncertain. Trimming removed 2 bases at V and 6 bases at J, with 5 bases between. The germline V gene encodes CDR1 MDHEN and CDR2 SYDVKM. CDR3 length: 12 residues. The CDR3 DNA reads TGTGCCAGCAGTTTACCCGTCAATGAGCAGTTCTTC. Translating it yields CASSLPVNEQFF.